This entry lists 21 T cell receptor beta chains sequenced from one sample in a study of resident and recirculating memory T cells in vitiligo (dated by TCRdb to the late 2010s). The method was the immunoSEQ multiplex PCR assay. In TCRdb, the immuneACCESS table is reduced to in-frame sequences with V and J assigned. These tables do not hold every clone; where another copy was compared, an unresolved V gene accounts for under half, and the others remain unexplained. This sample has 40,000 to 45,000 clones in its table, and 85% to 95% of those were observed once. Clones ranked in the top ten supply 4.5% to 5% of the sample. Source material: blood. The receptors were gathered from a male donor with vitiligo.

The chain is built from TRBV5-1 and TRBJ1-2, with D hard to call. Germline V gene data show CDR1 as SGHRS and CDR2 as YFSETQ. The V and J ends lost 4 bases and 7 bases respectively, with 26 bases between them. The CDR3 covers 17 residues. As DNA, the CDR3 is TGCGCCAGCAGCGCTGCACTGAATACCGGTCTTGCCCCTGGCTACACCTTC. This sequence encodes CASSAALNTGLAPGYTF.

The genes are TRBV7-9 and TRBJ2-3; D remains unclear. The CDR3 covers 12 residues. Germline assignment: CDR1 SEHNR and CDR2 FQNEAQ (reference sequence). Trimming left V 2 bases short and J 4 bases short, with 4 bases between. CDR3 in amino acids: CASSLLPDTQYF. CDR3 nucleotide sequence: TGTGCCAGCAGCTTACTTCCAGATACGCAGTATTTT.

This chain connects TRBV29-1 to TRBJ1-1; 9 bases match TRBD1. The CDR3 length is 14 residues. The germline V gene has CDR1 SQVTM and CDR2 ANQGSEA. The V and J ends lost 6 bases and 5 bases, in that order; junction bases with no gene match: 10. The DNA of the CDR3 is TGCAGCGTCGGACCGGGACAGGGATTAACTGAAGCTTTCTTT. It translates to CSVGPGQGLTEAFF.

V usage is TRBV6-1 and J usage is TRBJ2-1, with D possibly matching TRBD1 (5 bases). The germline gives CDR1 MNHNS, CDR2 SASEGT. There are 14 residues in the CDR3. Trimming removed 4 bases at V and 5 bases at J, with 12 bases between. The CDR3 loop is CASSVLPGNNEQFF. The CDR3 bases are TGTGCCAGCAGTGTCCTGCCAGGGAACAATGAGCAGTTCTTC.

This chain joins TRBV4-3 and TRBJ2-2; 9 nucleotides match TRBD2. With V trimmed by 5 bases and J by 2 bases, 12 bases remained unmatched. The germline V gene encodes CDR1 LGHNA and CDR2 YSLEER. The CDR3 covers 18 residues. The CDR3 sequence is CASSVGASGTFNTGELFF. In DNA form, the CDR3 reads TGCGCCAGCAGCGTAGGGGCTAGCGGGACCTTTAACACCGGGGAGCTGTTTTTT.

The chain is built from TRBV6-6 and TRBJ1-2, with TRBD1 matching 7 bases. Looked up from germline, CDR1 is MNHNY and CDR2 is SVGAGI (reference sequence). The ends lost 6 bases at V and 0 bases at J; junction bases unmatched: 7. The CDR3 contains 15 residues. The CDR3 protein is CASSPTGIANYGYTF. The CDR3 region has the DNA TGTGCCAGCAGCCCGACAGGGATAGCTAACTATGGCTACACCTTC.

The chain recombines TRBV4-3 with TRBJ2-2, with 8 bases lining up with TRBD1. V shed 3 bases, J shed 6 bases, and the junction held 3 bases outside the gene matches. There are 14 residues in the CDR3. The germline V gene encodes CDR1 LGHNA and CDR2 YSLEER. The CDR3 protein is CASSQEQGAGELFF. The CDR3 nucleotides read TGCGCCAGCAGCCAGGAACAGGGGGCCGGGGAGCTGTTTTTT.

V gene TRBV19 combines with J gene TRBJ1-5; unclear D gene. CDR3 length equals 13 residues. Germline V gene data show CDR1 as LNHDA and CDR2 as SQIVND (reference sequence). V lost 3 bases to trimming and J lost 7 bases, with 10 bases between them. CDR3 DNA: TGTGCCAGTAGTATTCGCGGGAACCAGCCCCAGCATTTT. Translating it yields CASSIRGNQPQHF.

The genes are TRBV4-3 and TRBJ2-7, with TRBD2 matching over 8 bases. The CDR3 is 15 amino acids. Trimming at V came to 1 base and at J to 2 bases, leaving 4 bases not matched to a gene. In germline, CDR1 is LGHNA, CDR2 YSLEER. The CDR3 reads CASSQVSGGAYEQYF. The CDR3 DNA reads TGCGCCAGCAGCCAAGTGTCCGGGGGGGCCTACGAGCAGTACTTC.

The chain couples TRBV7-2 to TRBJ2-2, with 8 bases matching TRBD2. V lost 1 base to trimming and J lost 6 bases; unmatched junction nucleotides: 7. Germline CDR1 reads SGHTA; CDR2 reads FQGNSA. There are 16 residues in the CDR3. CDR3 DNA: TGTGCCAGCAGCTTAGGGGGGCGGGGGGCCCCCGGGGAGCTGTTTTTT. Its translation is CASSLGGRGAPGELFF.

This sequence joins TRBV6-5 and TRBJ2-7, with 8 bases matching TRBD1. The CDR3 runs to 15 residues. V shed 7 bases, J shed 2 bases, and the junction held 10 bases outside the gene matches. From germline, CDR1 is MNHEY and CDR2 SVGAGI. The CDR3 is CASNLSQGAPYEQYF. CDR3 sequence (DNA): TGTGCCAGCAACCTATCTCAGGGGGCCCCCTACGAGCAGTACTTC.

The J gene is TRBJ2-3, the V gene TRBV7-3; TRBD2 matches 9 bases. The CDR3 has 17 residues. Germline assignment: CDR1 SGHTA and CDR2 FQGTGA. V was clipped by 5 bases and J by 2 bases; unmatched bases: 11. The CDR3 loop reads CASSLRAGGGATDTQYF. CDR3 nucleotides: TGTGCCAGCAGCCTCAGGGCCGGCGGGGGGGCCACAGATACGCAGTATTTT.

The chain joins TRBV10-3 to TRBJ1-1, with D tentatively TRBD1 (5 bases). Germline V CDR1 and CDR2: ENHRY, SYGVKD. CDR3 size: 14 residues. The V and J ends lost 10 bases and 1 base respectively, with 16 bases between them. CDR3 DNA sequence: TGTGCCACGTGGGTGGCCAGGGAGAACACTGAAGCTTTCTTT. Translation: CATWVARENTEAFF.

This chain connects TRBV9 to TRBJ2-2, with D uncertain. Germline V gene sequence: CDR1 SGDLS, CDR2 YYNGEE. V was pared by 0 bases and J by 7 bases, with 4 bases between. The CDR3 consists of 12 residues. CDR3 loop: CASSVGHGELFF. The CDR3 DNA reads TGTGCCAGCAGCGTAGGACACGGGGAGCTGTTTTTT.

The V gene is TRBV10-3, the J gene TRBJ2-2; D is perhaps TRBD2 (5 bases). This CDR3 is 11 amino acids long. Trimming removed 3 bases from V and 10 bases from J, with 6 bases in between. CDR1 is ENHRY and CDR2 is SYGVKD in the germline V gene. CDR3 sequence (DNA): TGTGCCATCAGTGATCGGGAGGAGCTGTTTTTT. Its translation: CAISDREELFF.

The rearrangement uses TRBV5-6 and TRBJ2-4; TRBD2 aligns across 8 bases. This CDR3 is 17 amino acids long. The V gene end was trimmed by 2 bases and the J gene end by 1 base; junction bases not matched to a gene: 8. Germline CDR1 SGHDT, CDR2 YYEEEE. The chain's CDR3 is CASSFPTGGVAKNIQYF. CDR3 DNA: TGTGCCAGCAGCTTCCCCACCGGGGGGGTGGCCAAAAACATTCAGTACTTC.

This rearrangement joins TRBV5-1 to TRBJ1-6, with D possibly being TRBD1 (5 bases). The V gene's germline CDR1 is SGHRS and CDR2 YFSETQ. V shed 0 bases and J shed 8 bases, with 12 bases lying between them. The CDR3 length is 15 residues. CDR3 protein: CASSLGGREDSPLHF. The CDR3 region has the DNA TGCGCCAGCAGCTTGGGCGGCAGGGAAGATTCACCCCTCCACTTT.

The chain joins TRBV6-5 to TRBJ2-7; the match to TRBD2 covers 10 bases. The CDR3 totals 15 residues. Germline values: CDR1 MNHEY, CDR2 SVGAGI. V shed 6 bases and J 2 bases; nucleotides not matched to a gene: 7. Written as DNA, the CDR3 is TGTGCCAGCAGATTAATAGCGGGGGGCCCCTACGAGCAGTACTTC. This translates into CASRLIAGGPYEQYF.

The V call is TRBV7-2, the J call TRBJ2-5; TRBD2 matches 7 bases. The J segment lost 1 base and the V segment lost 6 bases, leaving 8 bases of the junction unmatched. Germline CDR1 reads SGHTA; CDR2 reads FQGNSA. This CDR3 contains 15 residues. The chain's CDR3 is CASSFRLAIQETQYF. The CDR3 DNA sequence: TGTGCCAGCAGTTTTAGACTAGCCATCCAAGAGACCCAGTACTTC.

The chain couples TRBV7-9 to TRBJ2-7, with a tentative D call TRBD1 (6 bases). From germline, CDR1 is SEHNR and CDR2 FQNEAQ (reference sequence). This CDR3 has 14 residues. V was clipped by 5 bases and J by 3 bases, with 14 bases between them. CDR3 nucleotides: TGTGCCAGCAGCCCGCGAGGCAGGGGCTACGAGCAGTACTTC. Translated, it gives CASSPRGRGYEQYF.

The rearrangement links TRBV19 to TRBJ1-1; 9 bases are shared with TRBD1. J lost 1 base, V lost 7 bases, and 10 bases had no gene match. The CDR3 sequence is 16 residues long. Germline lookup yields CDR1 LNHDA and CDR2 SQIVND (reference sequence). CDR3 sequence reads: CASISDRGYQNTEAFF. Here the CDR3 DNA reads TGTGCCAGTATCTCGGACAGGGGTTATCAGAACACTGAAGCTTTCTTT.